This T cell receptor (beta chain) was documented in a study of human CD8 memory T cell subsets. Germline-derived CDR1 and CDR2 are DFQATT and SNEGSKA (reference sequence). There are 17 residues in the CDR3. Total CD8+ T cells came from negative magnetic enrichment. UMI-labeled 5' RACE was used to make TCR beta libraries. TCRdb processed the 5' RACE reads again and assigns one entry to each CDR3 protein, with no DNA. The table lists some 3,500 distinct CDR3 sequences. The chain recombines TRBV20-1 with TRBJ2-1; TCRdb picks TRBD2, but there is no DNA to check that call. The receptor comes from a human donor in good health. The source material was CD8+ T cells from PBMCs. The CDR3 protein is CSAPEVAGVFSYNEQFF.